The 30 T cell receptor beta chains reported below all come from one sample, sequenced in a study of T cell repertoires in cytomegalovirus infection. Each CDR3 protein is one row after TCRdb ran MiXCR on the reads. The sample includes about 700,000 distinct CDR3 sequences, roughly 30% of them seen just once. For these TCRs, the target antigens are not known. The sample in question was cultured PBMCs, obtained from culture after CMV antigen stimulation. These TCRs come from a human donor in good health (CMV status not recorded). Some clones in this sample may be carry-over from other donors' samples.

The CDR3, as DNA: TGTGCCAGCGGGTCCCCCGACACTGAAGCTTTCTTT. Translating gives CASGSPDTEAFF. The chain joins TRBV6-5 to TRBJ1-1; D ambiguous. Looked up from germline, CDR1 is MNHEY and CDR2 is SVGAGI. With 8 bases removed from V and 3 bases from J, the gap between germline ends came to 10 bases. The CDR3 runs 12 residues.

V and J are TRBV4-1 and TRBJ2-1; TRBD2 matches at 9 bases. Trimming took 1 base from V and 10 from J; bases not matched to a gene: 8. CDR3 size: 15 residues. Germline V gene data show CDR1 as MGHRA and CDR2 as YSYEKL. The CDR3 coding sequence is TGCGCCAGCAGCCAAGTTCTAGCGGGGATTATAGAGCAGTTCTTC. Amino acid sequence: CASSQVLAGIIEQFF.

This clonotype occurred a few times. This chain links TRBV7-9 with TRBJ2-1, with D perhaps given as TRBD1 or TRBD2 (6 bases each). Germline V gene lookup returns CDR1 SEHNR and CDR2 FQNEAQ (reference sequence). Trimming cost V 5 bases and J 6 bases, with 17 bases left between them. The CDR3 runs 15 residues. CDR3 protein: CASSPGVADINEQFF. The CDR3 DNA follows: TGTGCCAGCAGCCCAGGGGTAGCGGATATCAATGAGCAGTTCTTC.

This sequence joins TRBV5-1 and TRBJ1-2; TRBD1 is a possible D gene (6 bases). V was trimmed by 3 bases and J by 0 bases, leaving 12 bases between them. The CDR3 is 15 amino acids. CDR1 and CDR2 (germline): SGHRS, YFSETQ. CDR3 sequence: CASSSSTGSNYGYTF. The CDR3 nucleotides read TGCGCCAGCAGCTCCTCGACAGGATCTAACTATGGCTACACCTTC.

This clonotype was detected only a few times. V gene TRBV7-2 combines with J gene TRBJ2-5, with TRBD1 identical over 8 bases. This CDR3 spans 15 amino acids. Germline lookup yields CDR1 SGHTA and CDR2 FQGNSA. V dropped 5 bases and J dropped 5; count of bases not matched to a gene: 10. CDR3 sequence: CASSRSGQGRETQYF. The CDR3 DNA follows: TGTGCCAGCAGCCGCTCCGGACAGGGTAGGGAGACCCAGTACTTC.

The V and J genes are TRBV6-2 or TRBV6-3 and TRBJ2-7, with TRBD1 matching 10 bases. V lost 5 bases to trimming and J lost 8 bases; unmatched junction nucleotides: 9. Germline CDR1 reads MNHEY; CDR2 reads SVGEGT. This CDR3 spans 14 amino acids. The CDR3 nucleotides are TGTGCCAGCAGTAAGGGGGGACAGGGGATAAAGCAGTACTTC. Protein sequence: CASSKGGQGIKQYF.

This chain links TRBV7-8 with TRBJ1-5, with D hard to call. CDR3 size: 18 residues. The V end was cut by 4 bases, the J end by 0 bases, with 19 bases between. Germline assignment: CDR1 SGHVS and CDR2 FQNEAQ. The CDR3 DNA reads TGTGCCAGCAGCTCTGAGCGGGCCGCAGTTGGTAGCAATCAGCCCCAGCATTTT. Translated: CASSSERAAVGSNQPQHF.

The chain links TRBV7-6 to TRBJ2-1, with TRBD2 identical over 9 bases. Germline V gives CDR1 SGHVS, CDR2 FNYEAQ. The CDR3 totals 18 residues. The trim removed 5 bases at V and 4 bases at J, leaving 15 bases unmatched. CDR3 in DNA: TGTGCCAGCAGCGGGTTGTGGGGGAAAGCGGGGGGTTACAATGAGCAGTTCTTC. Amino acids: CASSGLWGKAGGYNEQFF.

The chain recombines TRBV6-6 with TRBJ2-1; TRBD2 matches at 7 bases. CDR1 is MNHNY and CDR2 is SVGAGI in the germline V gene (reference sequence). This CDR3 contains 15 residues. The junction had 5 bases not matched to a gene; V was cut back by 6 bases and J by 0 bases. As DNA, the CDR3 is TGTGCCAGCAGAACCCTAGCGGTCTCCTACAATGAGCAGTTCTTC. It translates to CASRTLAVSYNEQFF.

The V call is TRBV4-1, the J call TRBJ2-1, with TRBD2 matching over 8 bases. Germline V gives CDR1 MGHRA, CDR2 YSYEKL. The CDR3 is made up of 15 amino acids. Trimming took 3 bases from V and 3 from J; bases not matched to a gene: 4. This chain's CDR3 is CASSQRGDLYNEQFF. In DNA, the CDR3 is TGCGCCAGCAGCCAGCGGGGGGACCTCTACAATGAGCAGTTCTTC.

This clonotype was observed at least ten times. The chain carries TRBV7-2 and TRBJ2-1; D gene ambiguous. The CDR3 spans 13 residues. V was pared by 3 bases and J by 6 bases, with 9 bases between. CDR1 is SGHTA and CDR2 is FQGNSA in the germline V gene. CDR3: CASSLWVSNEQFF. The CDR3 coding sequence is TGTGCCAGCAGCTTGTGGGTTTCCAATGAGCAGTTCTTC.

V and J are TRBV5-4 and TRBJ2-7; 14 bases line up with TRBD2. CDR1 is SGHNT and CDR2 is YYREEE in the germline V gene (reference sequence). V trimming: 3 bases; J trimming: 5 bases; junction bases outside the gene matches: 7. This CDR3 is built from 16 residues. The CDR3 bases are TGTGCCAGCAGCTGGGGACTAGCGGGAGTTTTAGACGAGCAGTACTTC. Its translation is CASSWGLAGVLDEQYF.

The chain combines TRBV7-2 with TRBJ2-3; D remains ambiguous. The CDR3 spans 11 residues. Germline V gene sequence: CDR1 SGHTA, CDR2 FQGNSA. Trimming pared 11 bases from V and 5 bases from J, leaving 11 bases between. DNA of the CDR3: TGTGCCTCAGCGAATGGAGATACGCAGTATTTT. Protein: CASANGDTQYF.

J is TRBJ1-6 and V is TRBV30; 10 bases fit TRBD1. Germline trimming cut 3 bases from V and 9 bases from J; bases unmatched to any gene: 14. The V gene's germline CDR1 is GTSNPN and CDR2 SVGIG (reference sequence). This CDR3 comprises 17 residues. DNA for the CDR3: TGTGCCTGGAGCGCTTGGGGGACAGGGGTTTCGGCTTCACCCCTCCACTTT. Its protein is CAWSAWGTGVSASPLHF.

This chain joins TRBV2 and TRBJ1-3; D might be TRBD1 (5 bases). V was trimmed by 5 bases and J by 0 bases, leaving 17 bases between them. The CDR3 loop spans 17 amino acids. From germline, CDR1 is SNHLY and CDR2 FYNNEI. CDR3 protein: CASSRDGPPSSGNTIYF. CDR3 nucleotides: TGTGCCAGCAGTCGGGACGGCCCACCTTCCTCTGGAAACACCATATATTTT.

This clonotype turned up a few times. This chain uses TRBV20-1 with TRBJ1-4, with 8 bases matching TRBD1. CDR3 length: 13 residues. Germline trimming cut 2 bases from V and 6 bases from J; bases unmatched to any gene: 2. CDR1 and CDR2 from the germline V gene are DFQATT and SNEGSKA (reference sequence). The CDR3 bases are TGCAGTGCTAGAAACAGGGGGGATGAAAAACTGTTTTTT. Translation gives CSARNRGDEKLFF.

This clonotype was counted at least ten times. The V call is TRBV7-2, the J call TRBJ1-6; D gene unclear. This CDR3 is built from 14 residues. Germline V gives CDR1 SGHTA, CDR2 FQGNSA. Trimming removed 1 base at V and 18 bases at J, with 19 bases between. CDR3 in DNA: TGTGCCAGCAGCTTAGGGTCCGCCCCCCCGGCATACCACTTT. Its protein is CASSLGSAPPAYHF.

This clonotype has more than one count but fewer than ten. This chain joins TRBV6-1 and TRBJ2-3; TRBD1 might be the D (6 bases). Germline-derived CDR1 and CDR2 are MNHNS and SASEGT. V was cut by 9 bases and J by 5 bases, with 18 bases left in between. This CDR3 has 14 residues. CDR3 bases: TGTGCCAGGTTCAGGGGCTCCGGAGGAGATACGCAGTATTTT. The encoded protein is CARFRGSGGDTQYF.

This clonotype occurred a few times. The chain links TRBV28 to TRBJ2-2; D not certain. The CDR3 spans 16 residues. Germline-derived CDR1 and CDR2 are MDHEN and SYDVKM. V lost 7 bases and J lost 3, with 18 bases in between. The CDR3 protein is CASTKGRVSHTGELFF. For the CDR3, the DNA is TGTGCCAGCACCAAAGGTCGCGTCAGTCACACCGGGGAGCTGTTTTTT.

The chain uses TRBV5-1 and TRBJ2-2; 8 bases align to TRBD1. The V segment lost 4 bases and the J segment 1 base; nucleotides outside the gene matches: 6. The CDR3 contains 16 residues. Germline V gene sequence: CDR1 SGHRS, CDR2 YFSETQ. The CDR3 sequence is CASSTAGGLNTGELFF. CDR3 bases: TGCGCCAGCAGCACAGCAGGGGGCTTGAACACCGGGGAGCTGTTTTTT.

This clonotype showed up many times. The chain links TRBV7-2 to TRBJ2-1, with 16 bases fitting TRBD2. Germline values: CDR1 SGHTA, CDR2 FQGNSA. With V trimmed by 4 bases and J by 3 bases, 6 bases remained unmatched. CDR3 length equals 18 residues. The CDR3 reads CASSWGLAGGRGYNEQFF. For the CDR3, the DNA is TGTGCCAGCAGCTGGGGACTAGCGGGAGGGCGGGGCTACAATGAGCAGTTCTTC. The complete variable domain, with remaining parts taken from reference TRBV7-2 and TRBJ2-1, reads GAGVSQSPSNKVTEKGKDVELRCDPISGHTALYWYRQSLGQGLEFLIYFQGNSAPDKSGLPSDRFSAERTGGSVSTLTIQRTQQEDSAVYLCASSWGLAGGRGYNEQFFGPGTRLTVL.

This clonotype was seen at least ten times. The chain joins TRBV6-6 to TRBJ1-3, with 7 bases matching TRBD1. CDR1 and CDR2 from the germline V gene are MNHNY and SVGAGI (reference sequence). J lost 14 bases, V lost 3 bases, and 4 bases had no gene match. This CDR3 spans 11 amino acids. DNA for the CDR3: TGTGCCAGCAGTTATGGGCAGGGGGTATATTTT. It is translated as CASSYGQGVYF.

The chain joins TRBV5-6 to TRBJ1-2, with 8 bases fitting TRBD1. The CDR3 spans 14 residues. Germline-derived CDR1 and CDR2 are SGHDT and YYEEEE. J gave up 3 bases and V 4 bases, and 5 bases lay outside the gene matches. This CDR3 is CASSVLGQDYGYTF. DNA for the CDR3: TGTGCCAGCAGCGTGCTGGGACAGGACTATGGCTACACCTTC. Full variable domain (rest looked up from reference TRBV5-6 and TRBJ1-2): DAGVTQSPTHLIKTRGQQVTLRCSPKSGHDTVSWYQQALGQGPQFIFQYYEEEERQRGNFPDRFSGHQFPNYSSELNVNALLLGDSALYLCASSVLGQDYGYTFGSGTRLTVV.

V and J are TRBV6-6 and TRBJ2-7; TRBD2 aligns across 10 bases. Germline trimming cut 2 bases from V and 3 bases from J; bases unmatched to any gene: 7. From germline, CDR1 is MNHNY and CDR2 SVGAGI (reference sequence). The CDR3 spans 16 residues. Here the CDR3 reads CASSYLGLAELYEQYF. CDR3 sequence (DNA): TGTGCCAGCAGTTACCTAGGACTAGCGGAACTCTACGAGCAGTACTTC.

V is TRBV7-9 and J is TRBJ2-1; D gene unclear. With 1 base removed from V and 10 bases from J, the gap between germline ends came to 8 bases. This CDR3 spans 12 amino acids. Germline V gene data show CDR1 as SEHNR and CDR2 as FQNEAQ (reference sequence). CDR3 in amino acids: CASSLEGEEQFF. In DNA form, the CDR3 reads TGTGCCAGCAGCTTAGAGGGTGAAGAGCAGTTCTTC. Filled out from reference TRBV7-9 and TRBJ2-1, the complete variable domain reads DTGVSQNPRHKITKRGQNVTFRCDPISEHNRLYWYRQTLGQGPEFLTYFQNEAQLEKSRLLSDRFSAERPKGSFSTLEIQRTEQGDSAMYLCASSLEGEEQFFGPGTRLTVL.

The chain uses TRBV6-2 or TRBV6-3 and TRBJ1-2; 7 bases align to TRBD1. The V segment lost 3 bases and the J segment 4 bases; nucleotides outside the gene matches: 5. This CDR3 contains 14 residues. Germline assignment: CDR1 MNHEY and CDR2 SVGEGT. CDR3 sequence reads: CASSYMGQLYGYTF. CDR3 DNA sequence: TGTGCCAGCAGTTATATGGGACAGCTCTATGGCTACACCTTC.

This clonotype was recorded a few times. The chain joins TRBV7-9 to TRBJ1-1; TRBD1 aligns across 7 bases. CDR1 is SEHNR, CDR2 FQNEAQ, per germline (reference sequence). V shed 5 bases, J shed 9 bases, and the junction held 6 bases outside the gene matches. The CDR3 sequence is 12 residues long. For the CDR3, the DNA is TGTGCCAGCAGCGCCGACAGGGAGCAAGCTTTCTTT. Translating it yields CASSADREQAFF.

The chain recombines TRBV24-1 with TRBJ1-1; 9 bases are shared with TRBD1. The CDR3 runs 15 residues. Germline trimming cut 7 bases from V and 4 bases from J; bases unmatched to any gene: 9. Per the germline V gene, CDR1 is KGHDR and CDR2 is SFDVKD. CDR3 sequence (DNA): TGTGCCACCAGCACTACGGGACAGGGAGTCACTGAAGCTTTCTTT. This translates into CATSTTGQGVTEAFF.

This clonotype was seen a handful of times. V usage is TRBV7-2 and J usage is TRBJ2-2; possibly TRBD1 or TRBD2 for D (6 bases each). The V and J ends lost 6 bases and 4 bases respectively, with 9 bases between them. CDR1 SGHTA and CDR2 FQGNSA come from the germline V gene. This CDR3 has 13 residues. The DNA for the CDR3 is TGTGCCAGCAGGCCGGGGGCCACCGGGGAGCTGTTTTTT. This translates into CASRPGATGELFF.

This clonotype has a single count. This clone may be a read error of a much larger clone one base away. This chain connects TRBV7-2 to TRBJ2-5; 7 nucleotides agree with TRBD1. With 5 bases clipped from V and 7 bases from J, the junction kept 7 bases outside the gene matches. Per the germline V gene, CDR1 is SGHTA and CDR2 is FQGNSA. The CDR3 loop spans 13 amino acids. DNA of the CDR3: TGTGCCAGCAGCCCGGACCAGGGGGTGACCCAGTACTTC. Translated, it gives CASSPDQGVTQYF.